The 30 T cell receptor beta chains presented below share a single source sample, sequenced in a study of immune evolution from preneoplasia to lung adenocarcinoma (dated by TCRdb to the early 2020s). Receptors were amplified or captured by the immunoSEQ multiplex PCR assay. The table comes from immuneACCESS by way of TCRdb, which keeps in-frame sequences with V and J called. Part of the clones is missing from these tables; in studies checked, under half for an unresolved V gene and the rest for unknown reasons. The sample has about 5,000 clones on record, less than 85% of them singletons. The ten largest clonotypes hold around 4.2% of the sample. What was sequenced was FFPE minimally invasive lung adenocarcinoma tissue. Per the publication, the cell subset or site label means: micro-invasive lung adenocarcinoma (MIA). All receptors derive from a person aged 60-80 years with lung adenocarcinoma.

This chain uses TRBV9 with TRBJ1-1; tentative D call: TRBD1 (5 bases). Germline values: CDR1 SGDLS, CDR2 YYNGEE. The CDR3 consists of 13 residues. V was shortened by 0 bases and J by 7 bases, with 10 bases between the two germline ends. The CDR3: CASSVGRGSEAFF. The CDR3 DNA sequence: TGTGCCAGCAGCGTAGGGAGGGGAAGTGAAGCTTTCTTT.

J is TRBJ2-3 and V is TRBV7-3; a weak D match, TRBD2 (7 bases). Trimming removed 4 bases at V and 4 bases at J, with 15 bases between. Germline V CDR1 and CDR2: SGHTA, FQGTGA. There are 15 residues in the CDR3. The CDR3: CASSSFRGGADTQYF. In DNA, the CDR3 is TGTGCCAGCAGCTCATTTAGGGGGGGCGCAGATACGCAGTATTTT.

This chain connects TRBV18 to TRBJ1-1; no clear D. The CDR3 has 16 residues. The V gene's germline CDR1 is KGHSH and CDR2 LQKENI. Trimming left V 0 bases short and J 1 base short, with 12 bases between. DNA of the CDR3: TGTGCCAGCTCACCACCGTCTACGGGGTCGAACACTGAAGCTTTCTTT. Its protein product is CASSPPSTGSNTEAFF. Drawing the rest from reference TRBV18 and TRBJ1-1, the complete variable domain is NAGVMQNPRHLVRRRGQEARLRCSPMKGHSHVYWYRQLPEEGLKFMVYLQKENIIDESGMPKERFSAEFPKEGPSILRIQQVVRGDSAAYFCASSPPSTGSNTEAFFGQGTRLTVV.

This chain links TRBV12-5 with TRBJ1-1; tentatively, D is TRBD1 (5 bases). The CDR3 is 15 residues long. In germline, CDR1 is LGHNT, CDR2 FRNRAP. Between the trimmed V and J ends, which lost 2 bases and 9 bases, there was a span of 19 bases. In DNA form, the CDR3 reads TGTGCTAGTGGTTTGACAATACGGGGGGAAAGAAAAGCTTTCTTT. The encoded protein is CASGLTIRGERKAFF.

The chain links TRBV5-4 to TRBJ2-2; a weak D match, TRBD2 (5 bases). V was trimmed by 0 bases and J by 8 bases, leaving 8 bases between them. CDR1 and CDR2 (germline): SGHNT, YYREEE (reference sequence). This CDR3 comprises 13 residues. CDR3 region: CASSLGRGGELFF. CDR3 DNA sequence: TGTGCCAGCAGCTTGGGTCGGGGAGGGGAGCTGTTTTTT.

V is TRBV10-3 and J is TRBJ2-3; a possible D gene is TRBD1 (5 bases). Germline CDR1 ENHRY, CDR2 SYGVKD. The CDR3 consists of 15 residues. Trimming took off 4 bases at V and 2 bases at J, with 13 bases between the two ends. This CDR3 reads CAISAPQGSTDTQYF. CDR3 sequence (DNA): TGTGCCATCAGTGCTCCGCAGGGCTCCACAGATACGCAGTATTTT.

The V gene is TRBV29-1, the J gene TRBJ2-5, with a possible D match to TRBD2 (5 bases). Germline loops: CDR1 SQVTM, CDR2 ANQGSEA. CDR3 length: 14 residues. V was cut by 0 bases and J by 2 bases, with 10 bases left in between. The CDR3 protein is CSVEDARRQETQYF. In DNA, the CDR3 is TGCAGCGTTGAAGATGCACGGAGGCAAGAGACCCAGTACTTC.

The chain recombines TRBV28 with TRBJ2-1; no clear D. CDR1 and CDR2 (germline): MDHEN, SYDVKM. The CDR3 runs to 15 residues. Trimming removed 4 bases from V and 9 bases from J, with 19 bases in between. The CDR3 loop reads CASSYGGPPKGEQFF. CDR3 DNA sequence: TGTGCCAGCAGTTATGGTGGTCCTCCTAAGGGTGAGCAGTTCTTC.

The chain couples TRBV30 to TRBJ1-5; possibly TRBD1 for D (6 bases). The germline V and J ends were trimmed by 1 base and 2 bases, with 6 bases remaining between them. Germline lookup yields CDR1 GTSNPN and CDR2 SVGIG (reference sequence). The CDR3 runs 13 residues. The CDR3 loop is CAWSGQGNQPQHF. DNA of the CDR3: TGTGCCTGGAGTGGACAGGGCAATCAGCCCCAGCATTTT. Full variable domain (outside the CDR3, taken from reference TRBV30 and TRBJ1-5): SQTIHQWPATLVQPVGSPLSLECTVEGTSNPNLYWYRQAAGRGLQLLFYSVGIGQISSEVPQNLSASRPQDRQFILSSKKLLLSDSGFYLCAWSGQGNQPQHFGDGTRLSIL.

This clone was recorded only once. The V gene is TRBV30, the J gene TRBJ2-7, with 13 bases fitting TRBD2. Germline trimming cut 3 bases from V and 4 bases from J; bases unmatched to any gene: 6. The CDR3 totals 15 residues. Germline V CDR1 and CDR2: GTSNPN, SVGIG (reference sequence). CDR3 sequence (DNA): TGTGCCTGGAGGAACCGACTAGCGGGAGGTTACGAGCAGTACTTC. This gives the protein CAWRNRLAGGYEQYF.

CDR3 bases: TGTGCCAGCAGCGTAGCGGGAGGGAACTACGAGCAGTACTTC. Translated, it gives CASSVAGGNYEQYF. This chain uses TRBV9 with TRBJ2-7; TRBD2 aligns across 8 bases. After removal of 0 bases from V and 3 bases from J, the junction contained 2 bases not matched to a gene. This CDR3 spans 14 amino acids. Germline V gene sequence: CDR1 SGDLS, CDR2 YYNGEE.

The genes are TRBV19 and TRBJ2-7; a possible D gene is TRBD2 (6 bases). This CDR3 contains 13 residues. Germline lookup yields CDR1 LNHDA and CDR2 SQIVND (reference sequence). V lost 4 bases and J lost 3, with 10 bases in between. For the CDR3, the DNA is TGTGCCAGTAGTACGGGACTTAGCTACGAGCAGTACTTC. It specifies CASSTGLSYEQYF.

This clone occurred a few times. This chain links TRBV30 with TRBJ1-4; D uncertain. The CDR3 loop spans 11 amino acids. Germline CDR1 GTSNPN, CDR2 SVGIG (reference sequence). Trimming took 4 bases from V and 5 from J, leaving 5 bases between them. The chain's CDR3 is CAWTQNEKLFF. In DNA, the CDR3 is TGTGCCTGGACTCAAAATGAAAAACTGTTTTTT.

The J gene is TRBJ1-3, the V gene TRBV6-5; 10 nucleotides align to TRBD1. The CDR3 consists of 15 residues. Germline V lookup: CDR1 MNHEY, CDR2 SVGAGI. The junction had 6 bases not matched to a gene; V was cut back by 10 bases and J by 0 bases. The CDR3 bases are TGTGCCACAAGGACAGGGGGATTCTCTGGAAACACCATATATTTT. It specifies CATRTGGFSGNTIYF.

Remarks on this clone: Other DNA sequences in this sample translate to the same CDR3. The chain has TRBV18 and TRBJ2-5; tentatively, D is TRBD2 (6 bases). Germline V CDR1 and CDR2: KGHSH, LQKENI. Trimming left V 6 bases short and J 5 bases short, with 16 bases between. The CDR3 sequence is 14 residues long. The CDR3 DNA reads TGTGCCAGCTCGCCAGTTCCTGCGGGGGAGACCCAGTACTTC. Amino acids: CASSPVPAGETQYF.

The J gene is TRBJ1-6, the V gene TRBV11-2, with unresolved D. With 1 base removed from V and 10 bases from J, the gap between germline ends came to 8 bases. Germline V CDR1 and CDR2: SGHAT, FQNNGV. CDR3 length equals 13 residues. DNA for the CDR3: TGTGCCAGCAGCTTAGGAGGAGAATCACCCCTCCACTTT. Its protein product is CASSLGGESPLHF. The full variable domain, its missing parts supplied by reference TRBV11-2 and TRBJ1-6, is EAGVAQSPRYKIIEKRQSVAFWCNPISGHATLYWYQQILGQGPKLLIQFQNNGVVDDSQLPKDRFSAERLKGVDSTLKIQPAKLEDSAVYLCASSLGGESPLHFGNGTRLTVT.

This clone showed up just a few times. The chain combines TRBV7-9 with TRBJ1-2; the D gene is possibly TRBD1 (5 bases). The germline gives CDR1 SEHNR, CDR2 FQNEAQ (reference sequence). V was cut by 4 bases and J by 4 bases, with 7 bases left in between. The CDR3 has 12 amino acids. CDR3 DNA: TGTGCCAGCAGCTCCGGGACCTATGGCTACACCTTC. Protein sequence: CASSSGTYGYTF.

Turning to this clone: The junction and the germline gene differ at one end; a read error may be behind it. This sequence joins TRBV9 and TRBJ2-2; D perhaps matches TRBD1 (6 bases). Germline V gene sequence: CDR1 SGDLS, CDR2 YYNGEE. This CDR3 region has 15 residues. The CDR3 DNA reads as TGTGCCATCAGCCAAAGACAGGAAAACACCGGGGAGCTGTTTTTT. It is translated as CAISQRQENTGELFF.

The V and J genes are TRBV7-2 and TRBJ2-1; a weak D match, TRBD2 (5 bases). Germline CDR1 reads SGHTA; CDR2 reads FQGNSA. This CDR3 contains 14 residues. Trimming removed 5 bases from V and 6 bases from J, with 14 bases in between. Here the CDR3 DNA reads TGTGCCAGCAGCCCCCTGAGGGTCGGCAATGAGCAGTTCTTC. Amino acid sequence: CASSPLRVGNEQFF.

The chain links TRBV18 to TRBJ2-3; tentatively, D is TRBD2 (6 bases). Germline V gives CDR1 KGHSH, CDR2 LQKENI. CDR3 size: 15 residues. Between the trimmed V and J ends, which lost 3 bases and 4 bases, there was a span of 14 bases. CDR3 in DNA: TGTGCCAGCTCACCGCGGGACTGGCGCGCAGATACGCAGTATTTT. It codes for CASSPRDWRADTQYF.

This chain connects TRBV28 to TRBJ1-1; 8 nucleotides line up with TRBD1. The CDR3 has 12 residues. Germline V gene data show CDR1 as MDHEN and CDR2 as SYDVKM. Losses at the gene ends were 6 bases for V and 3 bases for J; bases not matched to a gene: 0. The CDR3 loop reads CASSRGHTEAFF. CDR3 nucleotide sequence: TGTGCCAGCAGCAGGGGGCACACTGAAGCTTTCTTT.

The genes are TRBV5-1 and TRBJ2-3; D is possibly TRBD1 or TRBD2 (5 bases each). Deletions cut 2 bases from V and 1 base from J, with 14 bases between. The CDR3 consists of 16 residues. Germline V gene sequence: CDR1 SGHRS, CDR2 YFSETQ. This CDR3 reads CASSFGGSLGTDTQYF. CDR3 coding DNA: TGCGCCAGCAGCTTTGGGGGATCCCTTGGCACAGATACGCAGTATTTT.

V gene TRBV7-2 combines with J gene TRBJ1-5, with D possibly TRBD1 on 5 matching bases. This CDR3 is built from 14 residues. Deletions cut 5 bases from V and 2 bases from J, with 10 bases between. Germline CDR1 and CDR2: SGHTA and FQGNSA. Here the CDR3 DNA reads TGTGCCAGCAGCCGACAGCCGGGCAATCAGCCCCAGCATTTT. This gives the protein CASSRQPGNQPQHF.

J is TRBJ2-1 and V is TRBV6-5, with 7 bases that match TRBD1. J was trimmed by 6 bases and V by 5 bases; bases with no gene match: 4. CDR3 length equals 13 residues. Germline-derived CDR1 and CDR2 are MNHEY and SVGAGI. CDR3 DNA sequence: TGTGCCAGCAGTGTGGACAGGCTCAATGAGCAGTTCTTC. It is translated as CASSVDRLNEQFF.

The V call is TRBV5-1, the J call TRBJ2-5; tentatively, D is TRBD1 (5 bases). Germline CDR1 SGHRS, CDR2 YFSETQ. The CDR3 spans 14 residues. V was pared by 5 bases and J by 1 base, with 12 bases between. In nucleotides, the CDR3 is TGCGCCAGCAGACCCCAAGACAGCCAAGAGACCCAGTACTTC. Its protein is CASRPQDSQETQYF.

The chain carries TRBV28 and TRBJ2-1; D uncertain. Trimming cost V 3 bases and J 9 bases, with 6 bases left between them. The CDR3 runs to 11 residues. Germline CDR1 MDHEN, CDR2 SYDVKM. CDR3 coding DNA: TGTGCCAGCAGTTTTCTTGGTGAGCAGTTCTTC. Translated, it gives CASSFLGEQFF.

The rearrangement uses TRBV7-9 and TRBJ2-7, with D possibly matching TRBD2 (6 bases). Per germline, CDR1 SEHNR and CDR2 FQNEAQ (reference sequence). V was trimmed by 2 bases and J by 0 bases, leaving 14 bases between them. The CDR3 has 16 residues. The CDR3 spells CASSLRDSPSSYEQYF. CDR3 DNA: TGTGCCAGCAGCTTAAGGGACTCCCCGAGCTCCTACGAGCAGTACTTC.

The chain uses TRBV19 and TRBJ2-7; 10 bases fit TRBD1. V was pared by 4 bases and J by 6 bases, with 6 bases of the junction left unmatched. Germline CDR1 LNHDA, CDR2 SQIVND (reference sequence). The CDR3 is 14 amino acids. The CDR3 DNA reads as TGTGCCAGTAGTACCGGAGGGACAGGGGCCGAGCAGTACTTC. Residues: CASSTGGTGAEQYF.

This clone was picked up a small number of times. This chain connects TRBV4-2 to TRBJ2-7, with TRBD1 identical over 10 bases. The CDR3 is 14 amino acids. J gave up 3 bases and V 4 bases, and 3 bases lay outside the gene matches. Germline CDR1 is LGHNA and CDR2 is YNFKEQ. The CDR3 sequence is CASSPGQGDYEQYF. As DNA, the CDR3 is TGTGCCAGCAGCCCTGGACAGGGGGACTACGAGCAGTACTTC.

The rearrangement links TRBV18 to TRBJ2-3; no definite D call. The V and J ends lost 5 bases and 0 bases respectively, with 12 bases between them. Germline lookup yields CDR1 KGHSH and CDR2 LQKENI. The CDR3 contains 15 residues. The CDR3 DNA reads TGTGCCAGCTCAATCGAACTGCAGAGCACAGATACGCAGTATTTT. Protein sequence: CASSIELQSTDTQYF.